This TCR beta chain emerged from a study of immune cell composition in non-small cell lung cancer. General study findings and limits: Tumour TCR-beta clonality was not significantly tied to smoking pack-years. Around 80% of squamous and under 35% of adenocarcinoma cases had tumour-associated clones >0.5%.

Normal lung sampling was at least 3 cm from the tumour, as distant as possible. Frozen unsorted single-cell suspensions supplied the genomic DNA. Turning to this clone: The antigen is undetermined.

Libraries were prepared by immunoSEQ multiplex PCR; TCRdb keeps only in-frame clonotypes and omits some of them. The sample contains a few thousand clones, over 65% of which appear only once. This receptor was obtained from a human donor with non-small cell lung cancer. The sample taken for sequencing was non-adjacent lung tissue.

DNA for the CDR3: TGTGCCAGCAGCTTAGAGACAGGGACTGGAAACACCATATATTTT. This gives the protein CASSLETGTGNTIYF. The rearrangement links TRBV7-2 to TRBJ1-3, with TRBD1 matching over 7 bases. V shed 1 base, J shed 2 bases, and the junction held 2 bases outside the gene matches. The CDR3 runs to 15 residues. Germline CDR1 SGHTA, CDR2 FQGNSA.